Listed below are T cell receptor beta chains from one sample, sequenced in a study of Graves' ophthalmopathy and Graves' hyperthyroidism. TCRdb itself ran the multiplex PCR reads through MiXCR, one entry per CDR3 protein. The data show 560,000 or so distinct CDR3 sequences, with about 40% seen just once and about 4% held by the top ten. Source material: peripheral blood or thyroid tissue (not recorded which). The origin of the receptors is an adult man with Graves' hyperthyroidism. Each CDR3 is given with its conserved first and last residue. The D gene is left open where the match is weak. Only part of the rows carry a size: once, few, many, or a class if the clone is expanded.

clone_size: -; v_call: TRBV20-1; j_call: TRBJ1-6; d_call: -; cdr3_nt: TGCAGTGCTAGCGGGAGGGCCGCCTATAATTCACCGCTCCACTTT; cdr3_aa: CSASGRAAYNSPLHF
clone_size: -; v_call: TRBV2; j_call: TRBJ2-5; d_call: TRBD2; cdr3_nt: TGTGCCAGCAAGCGGGGGGGCGGTGATGAGACCCAGTACTTC; cdr3_aa: CASKRGGGDETQYF
clone_size: few; v_call: TRBV6-5; j_call: TRBJ2-7; d_call: -; cdr3_nt: TGTGCCAGCAGTTACGCCGCAGGGGCTCCCTACGAGCAGTACTTC; cdr3_aa: CASSYAAGAPYEQYF
clone_size: many; v_call: TRBV11-2; j_call: TRBJ2-5; d_call: -; cdr3_nt: TGTGCCAGCAGCTTAGAGCGCGGAAGGCAGACCCAGTACTTC; cdr3_aa: CASSLERGRQTQYF
clone_size: -; v_call: TRBV7-8; j_call: TRBJ1-5; d_call: -; cdr3_nt: TGTGCCAGCGACTTGGATTTTAGGGGCAATCAGCCCCAGCATTTT; cdr3_aa: CASDLDFRGNQPQHF
clone_size: few; v_call: TRBV25-1; j_call: TRBJ1-4; d_call: -; cdr3_nt: TGTGCCAGCAGTGTGGCCGCCGAAAAACTGTTTTTT; cdr3_aa: CASSVAAEKLFF
clone_size: few; v_call: TRBV30; j_call: TRBJ1-2; d_call: -; cdr3_nt: TGTGCCTGGAGTTCAAGTCGGGGCTACACCTTC; cdr3_aa: CAWSSSRGYTF
clone_size: -; v_call: TRBV28; j_call: TRBJ1-5; d_call: -; cdr3_nt: TGTGCCAGCACATCCGGCCGCAGGGATACAAATCAGCCCCAGCATTTT; cdr3_aa: CASTSGRRDTNQPQHF
clone_size: -; v_call: TRBV25-1; j_call: TRBJ2-5; d_call: TRBD2; cdr3_nt: TGTGCCAGCAGTGAGACTAGCGGGGGGACCGAGACCCAGTACTTC; cdr3_aa: CASSETSGGTETQYF
clone_size: many; v_call: TRBV19; j_call: TRBJ2-2; d_call: -; cdr3_nt: TGTGCCAGTAGTATGCGGGGGCGTACCACCGGGGAGCTGTTTTTT; cdr3_aa: CASSMRGRTTGELFF
clone_size: few; v_call: TRBV5-1; j_call: TRBJ2-7; d_call: TRBD2; cdr3_nt: TGCGCCAGCAGCTTGGGGACTAGCGGGCTCCCCCCCGAGCAGTACTTC; cdr3_aa: CASSLGTSGLPPEQYF
clone_size: many; v_call: TRBV7-9; j_call: TRBJ2-7; d_call: TRBD1; cdr3_nt: TGTGCCAGCAGACCTTTAGGGGGACAGGGGTACGTGCAGTACTTC; cdr3_aa: CASRPLGGQGYVQYF
clone_size: once; v_call: TRBV6-5; j_call: TRBJ2-2; d_call: TRBD2; cdr3_nt: TGTGCCAGCAGTCCCAGCGGGAGGGCCTACGGGGAGCTGTTTTTT; cdr3_aa: CASSPSGRAYGELFF
clone_size: -; v_call: TRBV29-1; j_call: TRBJ2-2; d_call: -; cdr3_nt: TGCAGCGTTCTACGGACATCGAACACCGGGGAGCTGTTTTTT; cdr3_aa: CSVLRTSNTGELFF
clone_size: many; v_call: TRBV20-1; j_call: TRBJ2-7; d_call: -; cdr3_nt: TGCAGTGCTAGAGATGTTGGTAGGGCAAGCTCCTACGAGCAGTACTTC; cdr3_aa: CSARDVGRASSYEQYF
clone_size: many; v_call: TRBV12-3/TRBV12-4; j_call: TRBJ1-5; d_call: -; cdr3_nt: TGTGCCAGCAGTCCCGAGCCCGGGACAACCCGTCAGCCCCAGCATTTT; cdr3_aa: CASSPEPGTTRQPQHF
clone_size: many; v_call: TRBV29-1; j_call: TRBJ1-1; d_call: -; cdr3_nt: TGCAGCGTTTACTCCGGGACATTCGGCACTGAAGCTTTCTTT; cdr3_aa: CSVYSGTFGTEAFF
clone_size: many; v_call: TRBV20-1; j_call: TRBJ2-7; d_call: -; cdr3_nt: TGCAGTGCTAGAGGGTTGGAGCAGTACTTC; cdr3_aa: CSARGLEQYF
clone_size: -; v_call: TRBV7-2; j_call: TRBJ2-5; d_call: TRBD1; cdr3_nt: TGTGCCAGCAGCTTAGAACCACAGGGGGCGCTGGGGGGGGGATTCGGAGCGACCCAGTACTTC; cdr3_aa: CASSLEPQGALGGGFGATQYF
clone_size: many; v_call: TRBV2; j_call: TRBJ1-1; d_call: TRBD1; cdr3_nt: TGTGCCAGCAGTGGACAGGGGATGAACACTGAAGCTTTCTTT; cdr3_aa: CASSGQGMNTEAFF
clone_size: many; v_call: TRBV6-5; j_call: TRBJ1-1; d_call: -; cdr3_nt: TGTGCCACGGTAAAGACGAACACTGAAGCTTTCTTT; cdr3_aa: CATVKTNTEAFF
clone_size: once; v_call: TRBV29-1; j_call: TRBJ2-1; d_call: -; cdr3_nt: TGCAGCGTTGAGGAGGGGGCTGGGAATGAGCAGTTCTTC; cdr3_aa: CSVEEGAGNEQFF
clone_size: -; v_call: TRBV11-2; j_call: TRBJ2-7; d_call: TRBD2; cdr3_nt: TGTGCCAGCAGCTCGACTAGCGGCGGCCCCAATGAGCAGTACTTC; cdr3_aa: CASSSTSGGPNEQYF
clone_size: -; v_call: TRBV24-1; j_call: TRBJ2-7; d_call: TRBD2; cdr3_nt: TGTGCCACCAGTGATTCCCTCAGCGGGGGTCAAACCCGCTCCTACGAGCAGTACTTC; cdr3_aa: CATSDSLSGGQTRSYEQYF
clone_size: -; v_call: TRBV7-9; j_call: TRBJ2-1; d_call: -; cdr3_nt: TGTGCCAGCAGCTTAAGACGGGAGTCGGACAATGAGCAGTTCTTC; cdr3_aa: CASSLRRESDNEQFF
clone_size: many; v_call: TRBV19; j_call: TRBJ1-1; d_call: -; cdr3_nt: TGTGCCAGTAGTATTCGGTCAGGGCACACTGAAGCTTTCTTT; cdr3_aa: CASSIRSGHTEAFF
clone_size: few; v_call: TRBV20-1; j_call: TRBJ2-7; d_call: TRBD2; cdr3_nt: TGCAGTGCTGGGGGGCGGGGACGAGCGGGAGGGCAGGTCGAGCAGTACTTC; cdr3_aa: CSAGGRGRAGGQVEQYF
clone_size: -; v_call: TRBV20-1; j_call: TRBJ2-7; d_call: TRBD2; cdr3_nt: TGCAGTGCTTGGACTAGCGGGAGTATCAACGAGCAGTACTTC; cdr3_aa: CSAWTSGSINEQYF
clone_size: -; v_call: TRBV11-2; j_call: TRBJ1-4; d_call: TRBD1; cdr3_nt: TGTGCCTGGAGCGGACAGGGGGCCACTAATGAAAAACTGTTTTTT; cdr3_aa: CAWSGQGATNEKLFF
clone_size: many; v_call: TRBV4-2; j_call: TRBJ1-2; d_call: -; cdr3_nt: TGTGCCAGCAGCCAAGCTAGCCAGGGTGGCTATGGCTACACCTTC; cdr3_aa: CASSQASQGGYGYTF
clone_size: many; v_call: TRBV12-3/TRBV12-4; j_call: TRBJ1-3; d_call: -; cdr3_nt: TGTGCCAGCATGTCGACTGGAAACACCATATATTTT; cdr3_aa: CASMSTGNTIYF
clone_size: few; v_call: TRBV6-6; j_call: TRBJ1-3; d_call: TRBD1; cdr3_nt: TGTGCCAGCAGTGAACAGGGGGGAAACACCATATATTTT; cdr3_aa: CASSEQGGNTIYF
clone_size: -; v_call: TRBV20-1; j_call: TRBJ2-3; d_call: -; cdr3_nt: TGCAGTGCTACTGCAGATACGCAGTATTTT; cdr3_aa: CSATADTQYF
clone_size: -; v_call: TRBV29-1; j_call: TRBJ1-2; d_call: -; cdr3_nt: TGCAGCGTTGTGCCTAGCGGGGATTATGGCTACACCTTC; cdr3_aa: CSVVPSGDYGYTF
clone_size: -; v_call: TRBV2; j_call: TRBJ2-6; d_call: -; cdr3_nt: TGTGCCAGCAGCCTTTTCCAGGGTACTGGGGCCAACGTCCTGACTTTC; cdr3_aa: CASSLFQGTGANVLTF
clone_size: few; v_call: TRBV29-1; j_call: TRBJ2-5; d_call: -; cdr3_nt: TGCAGCTTGGCCCAGGGGTGGAAGACCCAGTACTTC; cdr3_aa: CSLAQGWKTQYF
clone_size: many; v_call: TRBV29-1; j_call: TRBJ1-2; d_call: -; cdr3_nt: TGCAGCGTCCCCAGTGGGGGGGCGTTTGGCTACACCTTC; cdr3_aa: CSVPSGGAFGYTF
clone_size: -; v_call: TRBV13; j_call: TRBJ2-3; d_call: TRBD1; cdr3_nt: TGTGCCAGCAGTACTTTCACTCCGGGACAGGCCACAGATACGCAGTATTTT; cdr3_aa: CASSTFTPGQATDTQYF
clone_size: many; v_call: TRBV6-2/TRBV6-3; j_call: TRBJ1-5; d_call: -; cdr3_nt: TGTGCCAGCAGTTACTCAGGATTCAATCAGCCCCAGCATTTT; cdr3_aa: CASSYSGFNQPQHF
clone_size: many; v_call: TRBV14; j_call: TRBJ2-5; d_call: -; cdr3_nt: TGTGCCAGCAGCCAGGACCTACTTCGCGGGGAGACCCAGTACTTC; cdr3_aa: CASSQDLLRGETQYF
clone_size: many; v_call: TRBV7-9; j_call: TRBJ2-7; d_call: TRBD2; cdr3_nt: TGTGCCAGCAGCTCCTATGTGACTAGCGGCGGAGGGAACCTCTACGAGCAGTACTTC; cdr3_aa: CASSSYVTSGGGNLYEQYF
clone_size: -; v_call: TRBV20-1; j_call: TRBJ1-1; d_call: -; cdr3_nt: TGCAGCGTTGAACCAGGGGCGGACACTGAAGCTTTCTTT; cdr3_aa: CSVEPGADTEAFF
clone_size: many; v_call: TRBV7-6; j_call: TRBJ2-3; d_call: -; cdr3_nt: TGTGCCAGCGCAGGGGTCAGCACAGATACGCAGTATTTT; cdr3_aa: CASAGVSTDTQYF
clone_size: -; v_call: TRBV4-1; j_call: TRBJ2-7; d_call: TRBD2; cdr3_nt: TGCGCCAGCAGCCAGGGACTAGCGGGAGGTTATGCCTACGAGCAGTACTTC; cdr3_aa: CASSQGLAGGYAYEQYF
clone_size: many; v_call: TRBV20-1; j_call: TRBJ2-7; d_call: TRBD2; cdr3_nt: TGCAGTGCTAGTTCTCGGCGGGAGCACGTTTGGGAGCAGTACTTC; cdr3_aa: CSASSRREHVWEQYF
clone_size: few; v_call: TRBV7-2; j_call: TRBJ2-2; d_call: TRBD2; cdr3_nt: TGTGCCAGCAGCCAGCCACTAGCGGACCCGAACACCGGGGAGCTGTTTTTT; cdr3_aa: CASSQPLADPNTGELFF
clone_size: -; v_call: TRBV7-9; j_call: TRBJ1-3; d_call: -; cdr3_nt: TGTGCCAGCAGCTTAGAGCGCAGGGCCTCTGGAAACACCATATATTTT; cdr3_aa: CASSLERRASGNTIYF
clone_size: many; v_call: TRBV6-6; j_call: TRBJ1-1; d_call: -; cdr3_nt: TGTGCCAGCAGTCCAGACCTTGTGGGGGCTGAAGCTTTCTTT; cdr3_aa: CASSPDLVGAEAFF
clone_size: few; v_call: TRBV9; j_call: TRBJ2-5; d_call: -; cdr3_nt: TGTGCCAGCAGCTACGGGGGGCCGCGACAAGAGACCCAGTACTTC; cdr3_aa: CASSYGGPRQETQYF
clone_size: -; v_call: TRBV2; j_call: TRBJ1-2; d_call: -; cdr3_nt: TGTGCCAGCGGGGGGCAGCTAGCGGGGTACAATGGCTACACCTTC; cdr3_aa: CASGGQLAGYNGYTF
clone_size: -; v_call: TRBV7-8; j_call: TRBJ2-5; d_call: -; cdr3_nt: TGTGCCAGCAGCCAAGATTCTGAGTTTAGGGAGACCCAGTACTTC; cdr3_aa: CASSQDSEFRETQYF
clone_size: -; v_call: TRBV10-3; j_call: TRBJ2-5; d_call: TRBD2; cdr3_nt: TGTGCCATCAGTGACATTTACGCTTTAGCGGGGGGGCTTGGAGAGACCCAGTACTTC; cdr3_aa: CAISDIYALAGGLGETQYF
clone_size: -; v_call: TRBV24-1; j_call: TRBJ1-4; d_call: TRBD1; cdr3_nt: TGTGCCACCAGTGACCGTGACAGGGGAGAGGCTAATGAAAAACTGTTTTTT; cdr3_aa: CATSDRDRGEANEKLFF
clone_size: once; v_call: TRBV12-3/TRBV12-4; j_call: TRBJ2-3; d_call: TRBD2; cdr3_nt: TGTGCCAGCAGTTTAGCGCTCGGGGGGAACACAGATACGCAGTATTTT; cdr3_aa: CASSLALGGNTDTQYF
clone_size: -; v_call: TRBV5-1; j_call: TRBJ2-3; d_call: -; cdr3_nt: TGCGCCAGCAGCTTGCAGCTAGCGTCTAGCACAGATACGCAGTATTTT; cdr3_aa: CASSLQLASSTDTQYF
clone_size: -; v_call: TRBV7-2; j_call: TRBJ2-5; d_call: TRBD1; cdr3_nt: TGTGCCAGCAGCACAAGGACAGGGGGGTTGAATCAGCCCCAGTACTTC; cdr3_aa: CASSTRTGGLNQPQYF
clone_size: few; v_call: TRBV3-1; j_call: TRBJ1-2; d_call: TRBD1; cdr3_nt: TGTGCCAGCAGTTACCTTGGACAGGGACAATATGGCTACACCTTC; cdr3_aa: CASSYLGQGQYGYTF
clone_size: -; v_call: TRBV10-3; j_call: TRBJ2-3; d_call: TRBD1; cdr3_nt: TGTGCCACCCAGACAGGGGGGGCAACAGATACGCAGTATTTT; cdr3_aa: CATQTGGATDTQYF
clone_size: -; v_call: TRBV20-1; j_call: TRBJ1-2; d_call: -; cdr3_nt: TGCAGTGCTACTAGCGGGGCTGAGGGCTACACCTTC; cdr3_aa: CSATSGAEGYTF
clone_size: -; v_call: TRBV7-9; j_call: TRBJ2-7; d_call: -; cdr3_nt: TGTGCCAGCAACCATGGGGGCCGGAGCTCCTACGAGCAGTACTTC; cdr3_aa: CASNHGGRSSYEQYF